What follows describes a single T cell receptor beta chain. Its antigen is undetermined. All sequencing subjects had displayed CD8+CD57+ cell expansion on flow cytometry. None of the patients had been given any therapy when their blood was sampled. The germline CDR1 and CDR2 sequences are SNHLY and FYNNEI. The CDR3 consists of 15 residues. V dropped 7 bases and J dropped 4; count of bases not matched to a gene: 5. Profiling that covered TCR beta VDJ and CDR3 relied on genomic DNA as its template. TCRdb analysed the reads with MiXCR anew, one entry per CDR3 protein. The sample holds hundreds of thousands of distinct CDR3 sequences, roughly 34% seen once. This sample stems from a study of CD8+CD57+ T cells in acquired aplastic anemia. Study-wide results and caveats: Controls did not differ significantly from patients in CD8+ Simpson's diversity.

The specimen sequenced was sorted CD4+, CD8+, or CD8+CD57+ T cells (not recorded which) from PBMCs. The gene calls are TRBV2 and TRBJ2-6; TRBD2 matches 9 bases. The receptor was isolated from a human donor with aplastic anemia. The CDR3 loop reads CASKAGGWGANVLTF. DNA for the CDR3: TGTGCCAGCAAAGCGGGGGGTTGGGGGGCCAACGTCCTGACTTTC.